Reported below is one T cell receptor beta chain. This table comes from immunoSEQ multiplex PCR, and its TCRdb copy is limited to in-frame clones, with some not included. The table shows more than 45,000 clones, with approximately 81% occurring only once. V gave up 6 bases and J gave up 7 bases; unmatched junction bases: 5. CDR1 is SQVTM, CDR2 ANQGSEA, per germline. The CDR3 is 12 amino acids. The data derive from a study of PD-L1 blockade in urothelial cancer. Time point: peripheral blood 6 weeks after treatment start. Sequencing used PBMCs, obtained around atezolizumab (anti-PD-L1) treatment. This sequence joins TRBV29-1 and TRBJ2-7; 11 positions agree with TRBD2. The receptor was isolated from a man in his sixties or seventies with urothelial cancer. CDR3 amino acids: CSVLAGGGEQYF. In DNA form, the CDR3 reads TGCAGCGTCCTAGCGGGGGGTGGGGAGCAGTACTTC.